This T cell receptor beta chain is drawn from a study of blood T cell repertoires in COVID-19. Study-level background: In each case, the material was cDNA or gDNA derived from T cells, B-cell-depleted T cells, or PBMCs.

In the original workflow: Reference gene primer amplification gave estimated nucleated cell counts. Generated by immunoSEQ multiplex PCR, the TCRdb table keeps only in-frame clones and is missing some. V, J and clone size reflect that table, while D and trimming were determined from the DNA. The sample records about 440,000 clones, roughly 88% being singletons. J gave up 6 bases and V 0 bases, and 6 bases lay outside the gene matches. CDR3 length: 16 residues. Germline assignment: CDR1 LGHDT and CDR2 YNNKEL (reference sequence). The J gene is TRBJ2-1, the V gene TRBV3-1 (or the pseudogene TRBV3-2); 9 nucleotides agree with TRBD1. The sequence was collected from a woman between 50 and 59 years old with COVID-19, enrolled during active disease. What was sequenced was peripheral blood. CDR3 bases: TGTGCCAGCAGCCAAGAAGGGGACAGGGTGGGCAATGAGCAGTTCTTC. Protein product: CASSQEGDRVGNEQFF.